The T cell receptor (beta chain) under discussion was sequenced for a study of T cell responses to AZD1222 COVID-19 vaccine. Study-wide results and limits: The study identified only six AZD1222 recipients as seropositive at baseline. Nearly half of spike-specific TCRs reportedly target variant regions that are unmutated in the B.1.351 and B.1.1.7 variants. Spike-specific TCR breadth and depth grew following two AZD1222 doses.

CDR1 is LGHDT and CDR2 is YNNKEL in the germline V gene (reference sequence). With 0 bases removed from V and 7 bases from J, the gap between germline ends came to 10 bases. The CDR3 runs to 14 residues. As concerns this clone: Its antigen is unidentified.

Sequenced by immunoSEQ multiplex PCR; TCRdb stores in-frame clones only, minus some. The sample yields some 60,000 clones, approximately 80% seen once. The receptor comes from an adult who received the AZD1222 COVID-19 vaccine. The sequencing used peripheral blood, collected 28 days after the second AZD1222 dose. This chain connects TRBV3-1 (or the pseudogene TRBV3-2) to TRBJ2-4, with TRBD1 as a possible D gene (5 bases). The CDR3 coding sequence is TGTGCCAGCAGCCAAGACAGGGCGGTGAACATTCAGTACTTC. The encoded protein is CASSQDRAVNIQYF.